A selection of T cell receptor beta chains follows, all from one sample in a study of blood T cell repertoires in COVID-19. The repertoire was sequenced with immunoSEQ multiplex PCR; TCRdb's copy has only in-frame clones and lacks some. Of roughly 130,000 clones listed, around 80% are singletons. The specimen was peripheral blood. The source of these receptors is a man between 65 and 80 years old with acute or convalescent COVID-19. CDR3s include the opening cysteine and the closing phenylalanine or tryptophan. The order of the fields is clone size, V gene, J gene, D gene, CDR3 DNA, CDR3 protein. D genes are given only for firm matches. Not all rows give a size; the values are once, few, many and, for expanded clones, a class.

.	TRBV28	TRBJ2-1	.	TGTGCCAGCAGTTTATCAGGGGACAATGAGCAGTTCTTC	CASSLSGDNEQFF
.	TRBV23-1	TRBJ1-1	.	TGCGCCAGCACCCGAGAGGGCTTGAACACTGAAGCTTTCTTT	CASTREGLNTEAFF
few	TRBV18	TRBJ1-1	.	TGTGCCAGCACGGGCGGGGGCGTAGGCACTGAAGCTTTCTTT	CASTGGGVGTEAFF
.	TRBV2	TRBJ2-3	.	TGTGCCAGCCAGAACCGGGGTTTGCTCCCGGATACGCAGTATTTT	CASQNRGLLPDTQYF
.	TRBV28	TRBJ1-1	.	TGTGCCAGCAGTTTAAGCTGGCAGGGTGAAGCTTTCTTT	CASSLSWQGEAFF
few	TRBV6-6	TRBJ1-3	.	TGTGCCAGCAGCGGAGGACGGCCCTCTGGAAACACCATATATTTT	CASSGGRPSGNTIYF
.	TRBV5-4	TRBJ2-2	.	TGTGCCAGCAGCTTGGATGGGGGGGCGCTAACCGGGGAGCTGTTTTTT	CASSLDGGALTGELFF
few	TRBV6-6	TRBJ2-3	.	TGTGCCAGCAGTTACGCAGCTGGACTTAGCACAGATACGCAGTATTTT	CASSYAAGLSTDTQYF
few	TRBV7-2	TRBJ1-6	TRBD1	TGTGCCAGCAGCTTGGGACAGGTGAATTCACCCCTCCACTTT	CASSLGQVNSPLHF
.	TRBV5-1	TRBJ2-2	.	TGCGCCAGCAGCTTGGGCAGGGTCGGCACCGGGGAGCTGTTTTTT	CASSLGRVGTGELFF
.	TRBV5-6	TRBJ1-2	.	TGTGCCAGCAGCTTGTCCTCAGGGAATATCTATGGCTACACCTTC	CASSLSSGNIYGYTF
.	TRBV11-3	TRBJ2-1	TRBD2	TGTGCCAGCAGCTTAGCGGGGGGTTTGCGATACAATGAGCAGTTCTTC	CASSLAGGLRYNEQFF
.	TRBV28	TRBJ2-3	.	TGTGCCAGCAGTTTACCACGGGGAGATACGCAGTATTTT	CASSLPRGDTQYF
.	TRBV18	TRBJ1-2	.	TGTGCCAGCTCCCCGAGCGCGGGCCCCGCTCACTATGGCTACACCTTC	CASSPSAGPAHYGYTF
.	TRBV11-1	TRBJ1-6	.	TGTGCCAGCAGCTTACCAGGGCTTGGGTCACCCCTCCACTTT	CASSLPGLGSPLHF
.	TRBV7-2	TRBJ2-3	.	TGTGCCAGCAGCCCTAGACCGACAGATACGCAGTATTTT	CASSPRPTDTQYF
.	TRBV5-1	TRBJ2-2	TRBD1	TGCGCCAGCAGCTCCCGAACAGGGGCGAACACCGGGGAGCTGTTTTTT	CASSSRTGANTGELFF
.	TRBV6-5	TRBJ1-5	.	TGTGCCAGCAGATTGACAAGAGATCAGCCCCAGCATTTT	CASRLTRDQPQHF
.	TRBV11-2	TRBJ2-3	TRBD1	TGTGCCAGCAGCTTTGACAGGGGGCGGGATACGCAGTATTTT	CASSFDRGRDTQYF
.	TRBV2	TRBJ1-5	TRBD1	TGTGCCAGCAGCTGGGACAGGGACAATCAGCCCCAGCATTTT	CASSWDRDNQPQHF
.	TRBV6-1	TRBJ2-7	.	TGTGCCAGCAGTGAACGGGGGGCTACCTACGAGCAGTACTTC	CASSERGATYEQYF
.	TRBV5-8	TRBJ2-7	.	TGTGCCAGCACACCAAAGGTACGCAGGGCGGACTCCTACGAGCAGTACTTC	CASTPKVRRADSYEQYF
.	TRBV5-4	TRBJ2-7	.	TGTGCCAGCAACCTAGGGACTTCGGGGCAAGGGGAGCAGTACTTC	CASNLGTSGQGEQYF
.	TRBV14	TRBJ2-3	TRBD2	TGTGCCAGCAGCCAAGATCCTACTAGCGGGGGGCCCCTCCTCACAGATACGCAGTATTTT	CASSQDPTSGGPLLTDTQYF
.	TRBV6-5	TRBJ1-2	.	TGTGCCAGCAGGTCCAGGGGATCGGGTGGCTACACCTTC	CASRSRGSGGYTF
.	TRBV29-1	TRBJ2-7	.	TGCAGCGTTGGGACCACGCAGGGTGGCGAGCAGTACTTC	CSVGTTQGGEQYF
.	TRBV5-4	TRBJ2-2	TRBD1	TGTGCCAGCAGCTCCTACAGGGGCCCCGGGGAGCTGTTTTTT	CASSSYRGPGELFF
.	TRBV7-9	TRBJ1-4	.	TGTGCCAGCAGCGCACAGGGTATGGCTGCAACTAATGAAAAACTGTTTTTT	CASSAQGMAATNEKLFF
.	TRBV19	TRBJ2-3	TRBD2	TGTGCCAGTAGTCTCCCACCGACTAGCGGGGCAGATACGCAGTATTTT	CASSLPPTSGADTQYF
.	TRBV7-8	TRBJ2-3	.	TGTGCCAGCAGCCCGACAGGCCGTACGCAGTATTTT	CASSPTGRTQYF
.	TRBV5-5	TRBJ1-3	.	TGTGCCAGCAGCTTGGATGGGCTCAGCTCTGGAAACACCATATATTTT	CASSLDGLSSGNTIYF
once	TRBV2	TRBJ2-5	.	TGTGCCAGCAGTCGGACGCAATGGGCAGGGGAGACCCAGTACTTC	CASSRTQWAGETQYF
few	TRBV19	TRBJ2-6	.	TGTGCCAGCAGGGTAAAAGGCTCTGGGGCCAACGTCCTGACTTTC	CASRVKGSGANVLTF
.	TRBV2	TRBJ2-5	TRBD1	TGTGCCAGCAGACGGGACAGTTCACAAGAGACCCAGTACTTC	CASRRDSSQETQYF
.	TRBV13	TRBJ2-1	TRBD2	TGTGCCAGCAGCGAAACCGGGACTAGCGGGAACAATGAGCAGTTCTTC	CASSETGTSGNNEQFF
.	TRBV2	TRBJ1-1	.	TGTGCCAGCAGTGTCAATACCAGGTTGAACACTGAAGCTTTCTTT	CASSVNTRLNTEAFF
.	TRBV2	TRBJ2-1	.	TGTGCCAGCAGTGGGTTCTTCTTAAGACTAGAGTTCTACAATGAGCAGTTCTTC	CASSGFFLRLEFYNEQFF
.	TRBV5-4	TRBJ2-3	TRBD2	TGTGCCAGCAGCTCGGGCCTAGCGGGACGGGCAGATACGCAGTATTTT	CASSSGLAGRADTQYF
many	TRBV28	TRBJ1-3	.	TGTGCCAGCAGTTTATCGAACTCGAACACCATATATTTT	CASSLSNSNTIYF
.	TRBV6-5	TRBJ1-2	.	TGTGCCAGCAGACAGGGCTCGAACACCCGGATGGATACCTTC	CASRQGSNTRMDTF
.	TRBV9	TRBJ2-2	TRBD2	TGTGCCAGCAGCGAACTAGCGGGGGGGCCGGTTACCGGGGAGCTGTTTTTT	CASSELAGGPVTGELFF
once	TRBV27	TRBJ1-6	TRBD1	TGTGCCAGCAGCCGGGACAGGGGGATATCCTATAATTCACCCCTCCACTTT	CASSRDRGISYNSPLHF
.	TRBV10-2	TRBJ1-4	.	TGCGCCAGCAGTGAGGGCCTGGAAAAACTGTTTTTT	CASSEGLEKLFF